A selection of T cell receptor beta chains follows, all from one sample in a study of post-analysis software for immune sequencing data. Via MiXCR, TCRdb re-called the PCR reads, giving one row per CDR3 protein. This sample yields 250,000 to 300,000 distinct CDR3 sequences, of which about 40% are seen a single time; roughly 4.8% belongs to the top ten. The sequencing sample was made of blood. Every receptor here comes from a girl aged 5-17 years with multiple sclerosis. Both conserved end residues are part of each CDR3. Fields, in order: CDR3 DNA, CDR3 protein, J gene, clone size, V gene, D gene. D genes are given only for firm matches. The size entry is marked missing in some rows and otherwise reads once, few, many or a size class.

TGTGTCAGCAGCTTAGAGCCCAGGGGAACCTACAATGAGCAGTTCTTC | CVSSLEPRGTYNEQFF | TRBJ2-1 | once | TRBV11-2 | NA
TGTGCCATTACCAGACGGCCCTCTGGGGCCAACGTCCTGACTTTC | CAITRRPSGANVLTF | TRBJ2-6 | NA | TRBV6-1 | NA
TGTGCCAGCAGTCCTCATGGGGCGAACACTGAAGCTTTCTTT | CASSPHGANTEAFF | TRBJ1-1 | many | TRBV12-3/TRBV12-4 | NA
TGTGCCAGCAGACCCACAGGGGTAGGGGAAAAACTGTTTTTT | CASRPTGVGEKLFF | TRBJ1-4 | many | TRBV12-3/TRBV12-4 | TRBD1
TGCAGTGCTAGCCGAGCGGGGGGGCGGGATGGGCAGTTCTTC | CSASRAGGRDGQFF | TRBJ2-1 | NA | TRBV20-1 | TRBD2
TGTGCCAGCAGTTCCGACGAACCGACTAACTATGGCTACACCTTC | CASSSDEPTNYGYTF | TRBJ1-2 | NA | TRBV12-3/TRBV12-4 | NA
TGCGCCAGCAGCTTGGCTCTTTGGGGGAAAGAGACCCAGTACTTC | CASSLALWGKETQYF | TRBJ2-5 | NA | TRBV5-1 | NA
TGTGCCAGCAGCTTAGTAGGAGGGGCTAACACCTTC | CASSLVGGANTF | TRBJ1-2 | many | TRBV11-2 | NA
TGTGCCAGCAGCTTAGTCGGCGGGAGAACCTACAATGAGCAGTTCTTC | CASSLVGGRTYNEQFF | TRBJ2-1 | many | TRBV7-2 | TRBD2
TGCAGTGCTAGGGGACTAGCGGGGGGCCACCAAGATACGCAGTATTTT | CSARGLAGGHQDTQYF | TRBJ2-3 | NA | TRBV20-1 | TRBD2
TGTGCCACCAGTGATGGTAGGGTTGGAAGAAGCAATGAGCAGTTCTTC | CATSDGRVGRSNEQFF | TRBJ2-1 | many | TRBV24-1 | NA
TGTGCCACCAGTGGTGGGGTGGTAGAGACCCAGTACTTC | CATSGGVVETQYF | TRBJ2-5 | NA | TRBV24-1 | NA
TGTGCCAGCAGTCCCTCAGGGCTTTGGGCCTACGAGCAGTACTTC | CASSPSGLWAYEQYF | TRBJ2-7 | NA | TRBV27 | NA
TGTGCCAGCAGCTTAGATCGGGGGCAGCATCAGCCCCAGCATTTT | CASSLDRGQHQPQHF | TRBJ1-5 | many | TRBV11-2 | NA
TGCAGTGCTGTCGGACTAGCGGGAGCCTACGAGCAGTACTTC | CSAVGLAGAYEQYF | TRBJ2-7 | NA | TRBV20-1 | TRBD2
TGTGCCAGCCACCCATTTGCGGGCTACGAGCAGTACTTC | CASHPFAGYEQYF | TRBJ2-7 | NA | TRBV6-1 | NA
TGTGCCTGGAGTGACCCTGGGAGGACTGAAGCTTTCTTT | CAWSDPGRTEAFF | TRBJ1-1 | many | TRBV30 | NA
TGCAGCGTTGAAAAGGGAAACTATGGCTACACCTTC | CSVEKGNYGYTF | TRBJ1-2 | many | TRBV29-1 | NA
TGTGTCAGCAGCTTAGCGGACGGGAGGCTTTACAATGAGCAGTTCTTC | CVSSLADGRLYNEQFF | TRBJ2-1 | NA | TRBV7-2 | TRBD2
TGTGCCAGCAGCTTAGGTGGGACAGGAAAACTGTTTTTT | CASSLGGTGKLFF | TRBJ1-4 | many | TRBV7-2 | TRBD1
TGCAGTGCTAGAGCCCCAGGCGGGGGCAATCAGCCCCAGCATTTT | CSARAPGGGNQPQHF | TRBJ1-5 | many | TRBV20-1 | NA
TGTGCCAGCAGCCCATCCGGGACTAGCGGGGCCGGGATCTGGCAGTATTTT | CASSPSGTSGAGIWQYF | TRBJ2-3 | NA | TRBV3-1 | TRBD2
TGCAGTGCCTCGGGACAGGGCTACTCACCCCTCCACTTT | CSASGQGYSPLHF | TRBJ1-6 | NA | TRBV20-1 | TRBD1
TGTGCCAGCCAGAAGGACAGGGTTAATGAAAAACTGTTTTTT | CASQKDRVNEKLFF | TRBJ1-4 | many | TRBV14 | TRBD1
TGTGCCAGCAGCTTACCCCGGCAGGCCATTGCAACTAATGAAAAACTGTTTTTT | CASSLPRQAIATNEKLFF | TRBJ1-4 | NA | TRBV7-9 | NA
TGTGCCAGCAGTTACTCGCCAGGGGGCTATGAGACTGAAGCTTTCTTT | CASSYSPGGYETEAFF | TRBJ1-1 | many | TRBV6-5 | TRBD1
TGCAGCGCCCCTCCTGGAGACTATGGCTACACCTTC | CSAPPGDYGYTF | TRBJ1-2 | NA | TRBV20-1 | NA
TGCAGTGCCCTTGACTACGAGCAGTACTTC | CSALDYEQYF | TRBJ2-7 | NA | TRBV20-1 | NA
TGTGCCAGCAGTCCCCCCGCCCAGGTCTATGGCTACACCTTC | CASSPPAQVYGYTF | TRBJ1-2 | many | TRBV28 | NA
TGTGCCTGGGACGGCAGGGGCTATGGCTACACCTTC | CAWDGRGYGYTF | TRBJ1-2 | few | TRBV30 | NA
TGTGCCAGCAGTGATTTGGGAGGGGTGGGTGGCTACACCTTC | CASSDLGGVGGYTF | TRBJ1-2 | few | TRBV6-1 | NA
TGCGCCAGCAGCCAGTCACAGGGGGCTCCCTCCTACGAGCAGTACTTC | CASSQSQGAPSYEQYF | TRBJ2-7 | NA | TRBV4-1 | TRBD1
TGTGCCAGCAGTTACCAGCGTACCGGGGGGCCGAGGGAGCAGTTCTTC | CASSYQRTGGPREQFF | TRBJ2-1 | many | TRBV6-6 | NA
TGTGCCAGCAGCCATGAATCGCCCAGAGCTTTCTCTGGAAACACCATATATTTT | CASSHESPRAFSGNTIYF | TRBJ1-3 | once | TRBV3-1 | NA
TGCAGTGCTCCCACCTGGGCGGACCCCTACAATGAGCAGTTCTTC | CSAPTWADPYNEQFF | TRBJ2-1 | NA | TRBV20-1 | NA
TGTGCCATCAGTGAGAACGGTCGGACAGGGTTCTACGAGCAGTACTTC | CAISENGRTGFYEQYF | TRBJ2-7 | NA | TRBV10-3 | TRBD1
TGTGCCAGCAGTTTGCGGACGGGTGGCTACACCTTC | CASSLRTGGYTF | TRBJ1-2 | many | TRBV28 | NA
TGTGCCAGCAGCCCAGACAGCTACAATGAGCAGTTCTTC | CASSPDSYNEQFF | TRBJ2-1 | many | TRBV7-3 | NA
TGCAGCGTTTTGGGCAGGGGGGAAAAACTGTTTTTT | CSVLGRGEKLFF | TRBJ1-4 | NA | TRBV29-1 | TRBD1
TGTGCCAGCAGACGACTAGCGGGACAGAATGAGCAGTTCTTC | CASRRLAGQNEQFF | TRBJ2-1 | many | TRBV27 | TRBD2
TGTGCCAGCAGAAACAGGGGGGTTCGAGAGACCCAGTACTTC | CASRNRGVRETQYF | TRBJ2-5 | NA | TRBV2 | TRBD1
TGCGCCAGCAGGGCCCTGGGCGCCTACGAGCAGTACTTC | CASRALGAYEQYF | TRBJ2-7 | many | TRBV5-1 | NA
TGCAGCGTTCTCCCTTTTGCCCAGAACACTGAAGCTTTCTTT | CSVLPFAQNTEAFF | TRBJ1-1 | many | TRBV29-1 | NA
TGTGCCAGCATACCCGCTCGAGGACAGGGGATCCGGGGTGAGCAGTTCTTC | CASIPARGQGIRGEQFF | TRBJ2-1 | many | TRBV6-6 | TRBD1
TGTGCCAGCAGCCTAGGCGAGGGAGCTAACTATGGCTACACCTTC | CASSLGEGANYGYTF | TRBJ1-2 | NA | TRBV7-2 | NA
TGCGCCAGCAGCCAGACCTTAAGCTCCTACAATGAGCAGTTCTTC | CASSQTLSSYNEQFF | TRBJ2-1 | NA | TRBV5-1 | NA
TGTGCCAGCAGCGTAGATAACGGGGGCACAGATACGCAGTATTTT | CASSVDNGGTDTQYF | TRBJ2-3 | few | TRBV9 | NA